This entry lists 9 T cell receptor beta chains sequenced from one sample in a study of cytomegalovirus exposure and HLA in healthy donors. The PCR ran on 60 Vbeta and 13 Jbeta primers. The table came from immunoSEQ multiplex PCR; TCRdb's copy has only in-frame clones and leaves some out. The sample carries tens of thousands of clones, over 70% recorded once. Input material: PBMCs. These receptors all stem from a woman aged 40-49 years in good health and CMV-seropositive.

The DNA for the CDR3 is TGTGCCAGCAGCTTAGCAGAGATCTATGGCTACACCTTC. This translates into CASSLAEIYGYTF. The V gene is TRBV7-9, the J gene TRBJ1-2; D unclear. From germline, CDR1 is SEHNR and CDR2 FQNEAQ (reference sequence). V was shortened by 0 bases and J by 4 bases, with 6 bases between the two germline ends. This CDR3 comprises 13 residues.

This clone appeared once. The gene calls are TRBV28 and TRBJ2-3; TRBD2 matches 14 bases. Germline values: CDR1 MDHEN, CDR2 SYDVKM. V shed 6 bases, J shed 1 base, and the junction held 9 bases outside the gene matches. This CDR3 has 18 residues. CDR3 nucleotide sequence: TGTGCCAGCAGACCCGGGACTAGCGGGGGTCTACGCACAGATACGCAGTATTTT. Translation gives CASRPGTSGGLRTDTQYF.

This chain connects TRBV30 to TRBJ2-5; perhaps TRBD1 as D (6 bases). The CDR3 spans 16 residues. Trimming removed 4 bases from V and 3 bases from J, with 21 bases in between. In germline, CDR1 is GTSNPN, CDR2 SVGIG (reference sequence). CDR3 sequence reads: CAWTFTLTNREETQYF. DNA for the CDR3: TGTGCCTGGACTTTCACCCTAACAAACAGGGAAGAGACCCAGTACTTC.

The chain combines TRBV6-1 with TRBJ2-1, with 9 bases identical to TRBD1. Trimming took 8 bases from V and 6 from J; bases not matched to a gene: 8. The CDR3 is 14 residues long. Germline V gives CDR1 MNHNS, CDR2 SASEGT. CDR3 sequence reads: CASRTGGAINEQFF. CDR3 DNA: TGTGCCAGCCGTACAGGGGGCGCAATCAATGAGCAGTTCTTC.

CDR3 nucleotides: TGTGCCAGCAGCCTGAGAGATAACTATGGCTACACCTTC. It specifies CASSLRDNYGYTF. The genes are TRBV7-9 and TRBJ1-2; D remains ambiguous. CDR3 length: 13 residues. V lost 5 bases and J 1 base, leaving 8 bases between the germline ends. Germline V gene sequence: CDR1 SEHNR, CDR2 FQNEAQ (reference sequence).

V is TRBV6-6 and J is TRBJ1-1; 8 nucleotides align to TRBD1. The V gene end was trimmed by 5 bases and the J gene end by 3 bases; junction bases not matched to a gene: 5. Germline V gives CDR1 MNHNY, CDR2 SVGAGI (reference sequence). The CDR3 totals 14 residues. The CDR3 DNA reads as TGTGCCAGCAGTGGGGGACAGGTGGACACTGAAGCTTTCTTT. Translated, it gives CASSGGQVDTEAFF.

The chain has TRBV20-1 and TRBJ2-5; D is ambiguous. The V gene's germline CDR1 is DFQATT and CDR2 SNEGSKA (reference sequence). The CDR3 is made up of 11 amino acids. V was trimmed by 0 bases and J by 6 bases, leaving 5 bases between them. Written as DNA, the CDR3 is TGCAGTGCTAGAGATGCGCAGACCCAGTACTTC. Translation gives CSARDAQTQYF.

This clone was found once. The rearrangement joins TRBV13 to TRBJ1-1; D not certain. Germline V CDR1 and CDR2: PRHDT, FYEKMQ (reference sequence). The CDR3 spans 13 residues. The V and J ends lost 5 bases and 3 bases respectively, with 10 bases between them. CDR3 sequence (DNA): TGTGCCAGCAGCGACGACACGTACACTGAAGCTTTCTTT. It encodes CASSDDTYTEAFF.

The V gene is TRBV5-1, the J gene TRBJ2-3; 7 nucleotides match TRBD1. Germline V lookup: CDR1 SGHRS, CDR2 YFSETQ. Unmatched junction bases numbered 7, after V lost 4 bases and J lost 5 bases. This CDR3 contains 14 residues. The CDR3 bases are TGCGCCAGCAGCATGAGACAGGGTGGAGATACGCAGTATTTT. It encodes CASSMRQGGDTQYF.